Listed below are T cell receptor beta chains from one sample, sequenced in a study of blood T cell repertoires in COVID-19. Sequencing was performed with immunoSEQ multiplex PCR; in TCRdb, only in-frame clones are kept and a portion is missing. Among more than 120,000 clones, around 88% were seen once, and the ten largest hold about 28%. The sample consisted of peripheral blood. These receptors originate from a human donor in a cohort sampled during active COVID-19. Each CDR3 is given with its conserved first and last residue. A D gene is named only where the DNA matches it firmly. Only part of the rows carry a size: once, few, many, or a class if the clone is expanded.

d_call: TRBD2
clone_size: NA
j_call: TRBJ2-2
v_call: TRBV5-1
cdr3_nt: TGCGCCAGCCGGACTAGCGGGGGGCACGGCGGGGAGCTGTTTTTT
cdr3_aa: CASRTSGGHGGELFF

d_call: TRBD1
clone_size: NA
j_call: TRBJ2-2
v_call: TRBV5-3
cdr3_nt: TGTGCCAGAAGCTTGCAGACAGGGGGCCAAAGGACCGGGGAGCTGTTTTTT
cdr3_aa: CARSLQTGGQRTGELFF

d_call: NA
clone_size: NA
j_call: TRBJ1-2
v_call: TRBV5-5
cdr3_nt: TGTGCCAGCAGCTCGCGCCCGGGACGGAGACTAGGTGGCTACACCTTC
cdr3_aa: CASSSRPGRRLGGYTF

d_call: TRBD1
clone_size: NA
j_call: TRBJ2-7
v_call: TRBV2
cdr3_nt: TGTGCCAGCAGCCTAGGCCGGACAGGGGCATACGAGCAGTACTTC
cdr3_aa: CASSLGRTGAYEQYF

d_call: NA
clone_size: NA
j_call: TRBJ1-2
v_call: TRBV19
cdr3_nt: TGTGCCAGTAGCCTCAGCTATGGCTACACCTTC
cdr3_aa: CASSLSYGYTF

d_call: NA
clone_size: once
j_call: TRBJ1-6
v_call: TRBV28
cdr3_nt: TGTGCCAGCAGCCCCTCCCGGACCAGGAGGAGCACCTATAATTCACCCCTCCACTTT
cdr3_aa: CASSPSRTRRSTYNSPLHF

d_call: NA
clone_size: NA
j_call: TRBJ2-2
v_call: TRBV24-1
cdr3_nt: TGTGCCACCAGAGGCGGGGGCCTGAACACCGGGGAGCTGTTTTTT
cdr3_aa: CATRGGGLNTGELFF

d_call: NA
clone_size: NA
j_call: TRBJ2-7
v_call: TRBV11-3
cdr3_nt: TGTGCCAGCAGCCCCGGACAGCTCTACGAGCAGTACTTC
cdr3_aa: CASSPGQLYEQYF

d_call: TRBD1
clone_size: NA
j_call: TRBJ1-2
v_call: TRBV6-6
cdr3_nt: TGTGCCAGCAGCCCCGGACAGGGAATTAACTATGGCTACACCTTC
cdr3_aa: CASSPGQGINYGYTF

d_call: NA
clone_size: NA
j_call: TRBJ1-2
v_call: TRBV27
cdr3_nt: TGTGCCAGCAGCAAGGGAGTTTCAAAGGGCTACACCTTC
cdr3_aa: CASSKGVSKGYTF

d_call: NA
clone_size: NA
j_call: TRBJ2-1
v_call: TRBV18
cdr3_nt: TGTGCCAGCTCACCCCCGCGGTGGCAGGGCGCCTACAATGAGCAGTTCTTC
cdr3_aa: CASSPPRWQGAYNEQFF

d_call: NA
clone_size: NA
j_call: TRBJ1-1
v_call: TRBV7-8
cdr3_nt: TGTGCCAGCAGCTTAACCCGACAAGAAGCTTTCTTT
cdr3_aa: CASSLTRQEAFF

d_call: TRBD2
clone_size: once
j_call: TRBJ2-7
v_call: TRBV11-2
cdr3_nt: TGTGCCAGCAGCTCGGGACTAGCGGGGGGCCGTTACTCCTACGAGCAGTACTTC
cdr3_aa: CASSSGLAGGRYSYEQYF

d_call: TRBD1
clone_size: NA
j_call: TRBJ1-5
v_call: TRBV6-6
cdr3_nt: TGTGCCAGCAGTAGGACAGGGGGCGCGTCAAATCAGCCCCAGCATTTT
cdr3_aa: CASSRTGGASNQPQHF

d_call: TRBD1
clone_size: NA
j_call: TRBJ2-5
v_call: TRBV12-3/TRBV12-4
cdr3_nt: TGTGCCAGCGGGGCAGGGGGCTTTGAGACCCAGTACTTC
cdr3_aa: CASGAGGFETQYF

d_call: NA
clone_size: NA
j_call: TRBJ1-1
v_call: TRBV18
cdr3_nt: TGTGCCAGCTCACCCCTGGACAAACCGAACACTGAAGCTTTCTTT
cdr3_aa: CASSPLDKPNTEAFF

d_call: NA
clone_size: NA
j_call: TRBJ2-1
v_call: TRBV7-2
cdr3_nt: TGTGCCAGCAGCTTGTCCAGGGACTCCTACAATGAGCAGTTCTTC
cdr3_aa: CASSLSRDSYNEQFF

d_call: NA
clone_size: NA
j_call: TRBJ2-2
v_call: TRBV6-1
cdr3_nt: TGTGCCAGCAGTGAAGGAGGGCAGGGGGGAAACACCGGGGAGCTGTTTTTT
cdr3_aa: CASSEGGQGGNTGELFF

d_call: NA
clone_size: NA
j_call: TRBJ1-4
v_call: TRBV9
cdr3_nt: TGTGCCAGCAGCGAATCTTCGGGACTGATTAATGAAAAACTGTTTTTT
cdr3_aa: CASSESSGLINEKLFF

d_call: NA
clone_size: NA
j_call: TRBJ1-3
v_call: TRBV2
cdr3_nt: TGTGCCAGCAGTGAAAGGAGGCGGAACTCTGGAAACACCATATATTTT
cdr3_aa: CASSERRRNSGNTIYF

d_call: TRBD2
clone_size: NA
j_call: TRBJ2-2
v_call: TRBV13
cdr3_nt: TGTGCCAGCAGCCTAGCGGGGGGGCTCGCGAACACCGGGGAGCTGTTTTTT
cdr3_aa: CASSLAGGLANTGELFF

d_call: TRBD1
clone_size: NA
j_call: TRBJ2-7
v_call: TRBV19
cdr3_nt: TGTGCCAGTAGTAGCCGGGACAGGGGAGGCTACGAGCAGTACTTC
cdr3_aa: CASSSRDRGGYEQYF

d_call: NA
clone_size: NA
j_call: TRBJ2-3
v_call: TRBV2
cdr3_nt: TGTGCCAGCAAACAGGGATCGACGGATACGCAGTATTTT
cdr3_aa: CASKQGSTDTQYF

d_call: NA
clone_size: NA
j_call: TRBJ2-2
v_call: TRBV20-1
cdr3_nt: TGCAGTGCTAGTGGGACTAACACCGGGGAGCTGTTTTTT
cdr3_aa: CSASGTNTGELFF

d_call: NA
clone_size: NA
j_call: TRBJ1-1
v_call: TRBV20-1
cdr3_nt: TGCAGTGCTGACAGAAGAAAAGGAGCTTTCTTT
cdr3_aa: CSADRRKGAFF

d_call: TRBD2
clone_size: NA
j_call: TRBJ2-1
v_call: TRBV2
cdr3_nt: TGTGCCAGCAGTGAAGGGCCGGGGGGGCTCTATGAGCAGTTCTTC
cdr3_aa: CASSEGPGGLYEQFF

d_call: NA
clone_size: once
j_call: TRBJ2-2
v_call: TRBV6-1
cdr3_nt: TGTGCCAGCAGTGCGCGACAGGGAGGGAACACCGGGGAGCTGTTTTTT
cdr3_aa: CASSARQGGNTGELFF

d_call: NA
clone_size: NA
j_call: TRBJ1-1
v_call: TRBV3-1/TRBV3-2
cdr3_nt: TGTGCCAGCAGCCAGAGAGAGGGAAGTTTGGCAAAAGCTTTCTTT
cdr3_aa: CASSQREGSLAKAFF

d_call: NA
clone_size: NA
j_call: TRBJ1-4
v_call: TRBV7-3
cdr3_nt: TGTGCCAGCAGCCCCCGGTATGAAAAACTGTTTTTT
cdr3_aa: CASSPRYEKLFF

d_call: NA
clone_size: NA
j_call: TRBJ2-7
v_call: TRBV6-2/TRBV6-3
cdr3_nt: TGTGCCAGCAGTTTCACGGGGTCCTACGAGCAGTACTTC
cdr3_aa: CASSFTGSYEQYF

d_call: NA
clone_size: NA
j_call: TRBJ1-4
v_call: TRBV21-1
cdr3_nt: TGTGCCAGCAGCAAAGACGCAGGGTGTAATGAAAAACTGTTTTTT
cdr3_aa: CASSKDAGCNEKLFF

d_call: TRBD1
clone_size: NA
j_call: TRBJ2-7
v_call: TRBV5-1
cdr3_nt: TGCGCCAGCAGCCCGTACGGACAGGGGCAAGGTACCTACGAGCAGTACTTC
cdr3_aa: CASSPYGQGQGTYEQYF

d_call: NA
clone_size: NA
j_call: TRBJ2-5
v_call: TRBV7-6
cdr3_nt: TGTGCCAGCAGCCACGGGGAGACCCAGTACTTC
cdr3_aa: CASSHGETQYF

d_call: NA
clone_size: NA
j_call: TRBJ2-1
v_call: TRBV27
cdr3_nt: TGTGCCAGCAGTTCCCTCGGTTACAATGAGCAGTTCTTC
cdr3_aa: CASSSLGYNEQFF

d_call: NA
clone_size: NA
j_call: TRBJ2-1
v_call: TRBV5-1
cdr3_nt: TGCGCCAGCAGCTTGGCGTACAATGAGCAGTTCTTC
cdr3_aa: CASSLAYNEQFF

d_call: NA
clone_size: NA
j_call: TRBJ2-5
v_call: TRBV6-5
cdr3_nt: TGTGCCAGCACGAAGGGGGACAAGAAAGAGACCCAGTACTTC
cdr3_aa: CASTKGDKKETQYF

d_call: NA
clone_size: NA
j_call: TRBJ2-7
v_call: TRBV30
cdr3_nt: TGTGCCTGGAGTGTAGTTTCGGGGGAGACGGGGCAGTACTTC
cdr3_aa: CAWSVVSGETGQYF

d_call: NA
clone_size: NA
j_call: TRBJ1-1
v_call: TRBV5-1
cdr3_nt: TGCGCCAGCAGCAGCAGGAGGGGCGCGAACACTGAAGCTTTCTTT
cdr3_aa: CASSSRRGANTEAFF

d_call: NA
clone_size: NA
j_call: TRBJ1-2
v_call: TRBV27
cdr3_nt: TGTGCCAGCAGGACAGGAGCCTATGGCTACACCTTC
cdr3_aa: CASRTGAYGYTF

d_call: NA
clone_size: NA
j_call: TRBJ2-5
v_call: TRBV19
cdr3_nt: TGTGCCAGTAGTATCGGTTTCCGGGAGACCCAGTACTTC
cdr3_aa: CASSIGFRETQYF

d_call: TRBD2
clone_size: NA
j_call: TRBJ2-1
v_call: TRBV6-5
cdr3_nt: TGTGCCAGCAGTCCCGTAGCGGGGGGTTTCAATGAGCAGTTCTTC
cdr3_aa: CASSPVAGGFNEQFF

d_call: TRBD1
clone_size: NA
j_call: TRBJ1-1
v_call: TRBV6-5
cdr3_nt: TGTGCCAGCAGTTACCGAACAGGGGGCACTGAAGCTTTCTTT
cdr3_aa: CASSYRTGGTEAFF

d_call: TRBD2
clone_size: NA
j_call: TRBJ2-3
v_call: TRBV7-9
cdr3_nt: TGTGCCAGCAGCCACCCGCCCGGGGCTAGCGGGGGCACAGATACGCAGTATTTT
cdr3_aa: CASSHPPGASGGTDTQYF

d_call: TRBD2
clone_size: NA
j_call: TRBJ2-4
v_call: TRBV7-8
cdr3_nt: TGTGCCAGCAGCCCTAGCGGGGGGTTAGCCAAAAACATTCAGTACTTC
cdr3_aa: CASSPSGGLAKNIQYF

d_call: TRBD2
clone_size: NA
j_call: TRBJ2-1
v_call: TRBV12-5
cdr3_nt: TGTGCTAGTGGTTTGGTACAGGCTAGCGGGGACCCACACAATGAGCAGTTCTTC
cdr3_aa: CASGLVQASGDPHNEQFF